The 22 T cell receptor beta chains presented below share a single source sample, sequenced in a study of blood T cell repertoires in COVID-19. The method was immunoSEQ multiplex PCR; TCRdb's version includes in-frame clones alone and lacks a portion of them. The sample contains approximately 190,000 clones, roughly 84% of which appear only once. The material sequenced was PBMCs or T cells enriched from blood (not recorded which). The receptors come from a woman in her thirties who had been exposed to COVID-19.

This sequence joins TRBV5-7 and TRBJ1-6, with 7 bases that match TRBD1. TRBV5-7 is given ORF status, its function remaining uncertain. V trimming: 5 bases; J trimming: 0 bases; junction bases outside the gene matches: 8. The CDR3 sequence is 17 residues long. CDR3 sequence (DNA): TGTGCCAGCAGGTCGGACAGGTGGAGCTCCTATAATTCACCCCTCCACTTT. Encoded protein: CASRSDRWSSYNSPLHF.

This chain joins TRBV9 and TRBJ2-1; 9 positions match TRBD2. Germline CDR1 reads SGDLS; CDR2 reads YYNGEE. This CDR3 comprises 16 residues. The V segment lost 4 bases and the J segment 7 bases; nucleotides outside the gene matches: 12. The CDR3 coding sequence is TGTGCCAGCAGCCCCTGGGGTAGCGGGGGTTCGAATGAGCAGTTCTTC. Translated: CASSPWGSGGSNEQFF.

The chain is built from TRBV15 and TRBJ2-7, with 11 bases matching TRBD1. V was pared by 8 bases and J by 6 bases, with 3 bases of the junction left unmatched. Germline loops: CDR1 LNHNV, CDR2 YYDKDF (reference sequence). The CDR3 consists of 12 residues. The CDR3 DNA sequence: TGTGCCACCGGACAGGGGGCGCGCGAGCAGTACTTC. It codes for CATGQGAREQYF.

V and J are TRBV4-1 and TRBJ2-3; TRBD2 aligns across 9 bases. The CDR3 runs to 18 residues. Germline V gene lookup returns CDR1 MGHRA and CDR2 YSYEKL. Unmatched junction bases numbered 10, after V lost 0 bases and J lost 3 bases. Written as DNA, the CDR3 is TGCGCCAGCAGCCAAGATTGGCCAGCGGGGGGTTCTACAGATACGCAGTATTTT. Protein product: CASSQDWPAGGSTDTQYF.

As DNA, the CDR3 is TGCGCCACTCGAGGGACAGGGCACCCAGAAGCTTTCTTT. Protein product: CATRGTGHPEAFF. V usage is TRBV10-2 and J usage is TRBJ1-1; TRBD1 aligns across 9 bases. Losses at the gene ends were 10 bases for V and 8 bases for J; bases not matched to a gene: 11. CDR3 length: 13 residues. Germline V gives CDR1 WSHSY, CDR2 SAAADI.

The V gene is TRBV7-8, the J gene TRBJ1-4, with D unclear. V lost 1 base and J 10 bases, leaving 13 bases between the germline ends. The V gene's germline CDR1 is SGHVS and CDR2 FQNEAQ. The CDR3 spans 14 residues. CDR3 loop: CASSLEQLGGKLFF. The CDR3 DNA is TGTGCCAGCAGCTTAGAACAACTAGGCGGAAAACTGTTTTTT.

The chain combines TRBV18 with TRBJ2-1, with TRBD1 as a possible D gene (6 bases). The CDR3 sequence is 16 residues long. V lost 3 bases to trimming and J lost 5 bases, with 17 bases between them. Germline-derived CDR1 and CDR2 are KGHSH and LQKENI. The CDR3 here is CASSPPLQGAHNEQFF. The CDR3 DNA reads TGTGCCAGCTCACCTCCGTTACAGGGCGCACACAATGAGCAGTTCTTC. The full variable domain, completed using reference TRBV18 and TRBJ2-1, is NAGVMQNPRHLVRRRGQEARLRCSPMKGHSHVYWYRQLPEEGLKFMVYLQKENIIDESGMPKERFSAEFPKEGPSILRIQQVVRGDSAAYFCASSPPLQGAHNEQFFGPGTRLTVL.

Regarding this clone: This same CDR3 is encoded by further DNA sequences in the sample. The chain recombines TRBV11-1 with TRBJ1-6; 8 bases agree with TRBD1. Germline CDR1 and CDR2: SGHAT and FQDESV (reference sequence). J lost 5 bases, V lost 5 bases, and 2 bases had no gene match. The CDR3 has 14 amino acids. The CDR3 sequence is CASSRTGNNSPLHF. The CDR3 region has the DNA TGTGCCAGCAGCCGGACAGGGAATAATTCACCCCTCCACTTT.

The chain carries TRBV30 and TRBJ1-1; 7 nucleotides align to TRBD1. Germline V gene lookup returns CDR1 GTSNPN and CDR2 SVGIG (reference sequence). The CDR3 has 15 residues. J lost 1 base, V lost 1 base, and 6 bases had no gene match. CDR3 amino acids: CAWSAGTATNTEAFF. As DNA, the CDR3 is TGTGCCTGGAGTGCCGGGACAGCTACGAACACTGAAGCTTTCTTT.

The chain uses TRBV2 and TRBJ1-6, with 7 bases lining up with TRBD1. Trimming removed 9 bases from V and 0 bases from J; junction bases left unmatched: 8. The CDR3 runs to 16 residues. Germline V gene data show CDR1 as SNHLY and CDR2 as FYNNEI. The CDR3 here is CASRTGVSSYNSPLHF. The CDR3 DNA sequence: TGTGCCAGTCGCACAGGGGTTAGCTCCTATAATTCACCCCTCCACTTT. The entire variable domain, with the rest obtained from reference TRBV2 and TRBJ1-6, is as follows: EPEVTQTPSHQVTQMGQEVILRCVPISNHLYFYWYRQILGQKVEFLVSFYNNEISEKSEIFDDQFSVERPDGSNFTLKIRSTKLEDSAMYFCASRTGVSSYNSPLHFGNGTRLTVT.

This clone has a single count. The CDR3 DNA reads TGTGCCAGCAGCTTCAGGGTAAACACTGAAGCTTTCTTT. It is translated as CASSFRVNTEAFF. V usage is TRBV7-8 and J usage is TRBJ1-1; TRBD1 might be the D (5 bases). Per the germline V gene, CDR1 is SGHVS and CDR2 is FQNEAQ. The CDR3 is 13 residues long. V lost 3 bases to trimming and J lost 2 bases, with 7 bases between them. Full variable domain (missing parts from reference TRBV7-8 and TRBJ1-1): GAGVSQSPRYKVAKRGQDVALRCDPISGHVSLFWYQQALGQGPEFLTYFQNEAQLDKSGLPSDRFFAERPEGSVSTLKIQRTQQEDSAVYLCASSFRVNTEAFFGQGTRLTVV.

The gene calls are TRBV9 and TRBJ1-1; 7 nucleotides agree with TRBD1. CDR1 and CDR2 (germline): SGDLS, YYNGEE. V shed 0 bases, J shed 1 base, and the junction held 3 bases outside the gene matches. This CDR3 has 15 amino acids. This chain's CDR3 is CASSVEGARNTEAFF. CDR3 coding DNA: TGTGCCAGCAGCGTAGAGGGGGCGAGGAACACTGAAGCTTTCTTT.

This chain joins TRBV9 and TRBJ2-1; 10 bases are a match to TRBD2. The germline V gene encodes CDR1 SGDLS and CDR2 YYNGEE. This CDR3 spans 15 amino acids. V lost 0 bases and J lost 5; bases outside the gene matches: 2. The CDR3 sequence is CASSVDGTSDNEQFF. CDR3 DNA: TGTGCCAGCAGCGTAGATGGGACTAGCGACAATGAGCAGTTCTTC.

This chain links TRBV9 with TRBJ2-3; 13 nucleotides line up with TRBD2. V shed 3 bases, J shed 3 bases, and the junction held 7 bases outside the gene matches. Germline values: CDR1 SGDLS, CDR2 YYNGEE. The CDR3 is 17 amino acids. The CDR3 DNA reads TGTGCCAGCAGCGCATCACTAGCGGGGGGGCGGACAGATACGCAGTATTTT. Translated, it gives CASSASLAGGRTDTQYF.

This clone was detected only a few times. The rearrangement uses TRBV21-1 and TRBJ1-3. TRBV21-1 represents a pseudogene. The CDR3 extends over 15 amino acids. CDR3 bases: TGTGCCAGCTATACCTTCCTCGGGACTGGAAACACCATATATTTT. As protein: CASYTFLGTGNTIYF.

The chain couples TRBV6-1 to TRBJ2-2, with 12 bases matching TRBD2. The CDR3 length is 15 residues. Germline trimming cut 3 bases from V and 8 bases from J; bases unmatched to any gene: 4. Germline V gene sequence: CDR1 MNHNS, CDR2 SASEGT. This CDR3 is CASSDPSGGVGELFF. The CDR3 DNA follows: TGTGCCAGCAGTGACCCTAGCGGGGGGGTTGGGGAGCTGTTTTTT.

The genes are TRBV9 and TRBJ2-3, with a tentative D call TRBD2 (5 bases). Germline CDR1 and CDR2: SGDLS and YYNGEE. The CDR3 contains 15 residues. Trimming removed 2 bases at V and 2 bases at J, with 12 bases between. The CDR3 nucleotides are TGTGCCAGCAGCGTTCTAGAGGGTTCCACAGATACGCAGTATTTT. Translating gives CASSVLEGSTDTQYF.

The chain joins TRBV19 to TRBJ1-1; 9 bases agree with TRBD1. The V segment lost 8 bases and the J segment 11 bases; nucleotides outside the gene matches: 12. This CDR3 has 13 amino acids. Germline V gene data show CDR1 as LNHDA and CDR2 as SQIVND (reference sequence). The CDR3 sequence is CASRTDRGEYAFF. The DNA for the CDR3 is TGTGCCAGTCGCACTGACAGGGGGGAGTATGCTTTCTTT.

V usage is TRBV30 and J usage is TRBJ1-5; weak D call: TRBD1 (6 bases). Trimming took 5 bases from V and 4 from J, leaving 21 bases between them. CDR3 length equals 16 residues. Germline CDR1 is GTSNPN and CDR2 is SVGIG (reference sequence). As DNA, the CDR3 is TGTGCCTGGGCCAGTCAGGGGAAGGACCTGAATCAGCCCCAGCATTTT. Its protein product is CAWASQGKDLNQPQHF.

The chain recombines TRBV28 with TRBJ2-4, with 7 bases identical to TRBD1. Germline lookup yields CDR1 MDHEN and CDR2 SYDVKM. This CDR3 comprises 13 residues. J was trimmed by 6 bases and V by 6 bases; bases with no gene match: 5. CDR3 loop: CASSTGTVNIQYF. In DNA, the CDR3 is TGTGCCAGCAGCACCGGGACAGTAAACATTCAGTACTTC.

The chain recombines TRBV3-1 (or the pseudogene TRBV3-2) with TRBJ2-7; tentatively, D is TRBD2 (7 bases). The germline CDR1 and CDR2 sequences are LGHDT and YNNKEL (reference sequence). CDR3 size: 15 residues. V lost 1 base to trimming and J lost 6 bases, with 16 bases between them. The CDR3 region is CASSQVSRGAGEQYF. The CDR3 coding sequence is TGTGCCAGCAGCCAAGTTTCCCGGGGGGCAGGCGAGCAGTACTTC.

This chain links TRBV27 with TRBJ1-1; TRBD1 matches 7 bases. This CDR3 is 13 amino acids long. J lost 11 bases, V lost 6 bases, and 12 bases had no gene match. Germline-derived CDR1 and CDR2 are MNHEY and SMNVEV (reference sequence). CDR3 sequence (DNA): TGTGCCAGCAGGAAGACAGGGACTTTGCTGGCTTTCTTT. Translating it yields CASRKTGTLLAFF.